The present entry profiles one T cell receptor beta chain with its context. Germline V lookup: CDR1 SGHRS, CDR2 YFSETQ. V was clipped by 0 bases and J by 2 bases, with 14 bases between them. CDR3 length: 16 amino acids. Individual cDNA molecules received unique molecular identifiers. In TCRdb, the 5' RACE reads were re-called with MiXCR into one record per CDR3 protein. Here the sample spans about 90,000 distinct CDR3 sequences, around 12% being singletons. These data come from a study of early T cells in non-severe SARS-CoV-2 infection. The TCR sequence derives from an adult who was a healthcare worker with PCR-confirmed SARS-CoV-2 infection or an uninfected control (not recorded which). The sample in question was whole blood, obtained at baseline. V is TRBV5-1 and J is TRBJ1-1; perhaps TRBD1 as D (5 bases). In DNA form, the CDR3 reads TGCGCCAGCAGCTTGGAGGGCAGGGTAACCAACACTGAAGCTTTCTTT. Residues: CASSLEGRVTNTEAFF.